This T cell receptor (beta chain) stems from a study of beta chain features in type 1 diabetes. For the study at large: The study found patients and healthy donors alike in age, gender and cell yields.

The CDR3 has 14 residues. CDR1 SQVTM and CDR2 ANQGSEA come from the germline V gene. With 0 bases removed from V and 5 bases from J, the gap between germline ends came to 13 bases. Reverse transcribing all isolated RNA meant expressed TCRB transcripts were sequenced. TCRdb keeps only in-frame clones here, not all; method: immunoSEQ multiplex PCR. In the table there are roughly 300,000 clones, 7.5% to 9% of which are singletons. In regard to this clone: As yet, its antigen is unknown.

Overall study findings and caveats: Among patients with Type 1 diabetes, TCRB CDR3s were moderately but significantly shorter in every one of the four CD4+ subsets. Patients and controls would share equally any PCR tilt toward shorter templates.

The chain recombines TRBV29-1 with TRBJ2-5, with D perhaps assigned TRBD1 or TRBD2 (5 bases each). Material: central memory CD4+ T cells from blood. The clonotype comes from a woman younger than 30 in good health. CDR3 loop: CSVEDYWGGETQYF. The CDR3 nucleotides read TGCAGCGTTGAAGATTATTGGGGCGGGGAGACCCAGTACTTC.